This is a list of T cell receptor beta chains from one sample in a study of CD8 T cells in ankylosing spondylitis. TCRdb analysed the 5' RACE reads with MiXCR anew, one entry per CDR3 protein. Of some 450,000 distinct CDR3 sequences listed, more than 15% are singletons. Source material: blood, either unsorted or a sorted T cell fraction (not recorded which). These TCRs come from a male donor with ankylosing spondylitis. Each CDR3 is given with its conserved first and last residue. Each record gives: J gene, V gene, clone size, D gene, CDR3 DNA, CDR3 protein. The D gene is left open where the match is weak. A row's size may be missing; if present it is once, few, many or a size class.

>TRBJ1-2|TRBV12-3/TRBV12-4|many|TRBD1
TGTGCCAGCAGTTTAAGGGGGACAGGTTATGGCTACACCTTC
CASSLRGTGYGYTF
>TRBJ1-2|TRBV29-1|.|TRBD1
TGCAGCGCATCCGCAGGGGGAGGCTACACCTTC
CSASAGGGYTF
>TRBJ2-2|TRBV27|.|TRBD2
TGTGCCAGCAGTCCGCTAGGTAGAACTAGCGGGAGTACCGGGGAGCTGTTTTTT
CASSPLGRTSGSTGELFF
>TRBJ1-5|TRBV19|.|.
TGTGCCAGTAGTATAGTCGGCCATCACGATCAGCCCCAGCATTTT
CASSIVGHHDQPQHF
>TRBJ1-4|TRBV30|.|.
TGTGCCTGGAGCGCGGGACGGAAGAATGAAAAACTGTTTTTT
CAWSAGRKNEKLFF
>TRBJ1-1|TRBV3-1|.|.
TGTGCCAGCAGCCAAGATCAAGGGCTCACTGAAGCTTTCTTT
CASSQDQGLTEAFF
>TRBJ2-3|TRBV28|many|.
TGTGCCAGCAGTCCGCCCCCCACAGATACGCAGTATTTT
CASSPPPTDTQYF
>TRBJ2-5|TRBV20-1|few|TRBD2
TGCAGCGCTCCTAAACGGGAGGGCCTAGGGGAGACCCAGTACTTC
CSAPKREGLGETQYF
>TRBJ2-2|TRBV4-2|few|TRBD2
TGTGCCAGCAGCGCCCGGACTAGCGGGAACACCGGGGAGCTGTTTTTT
CASSARTSGNTGELFF
>TRBJ2-5|TRBV7-9|medium-sized|TRBD2
TGTGCCAGCAGCTTAGTTAGCGGGGCCCAAGAGACCCAGTACTTC
CASSLVSGAQETQYF
>TRBJ2-1|TRBV6-1|many|.
TGTGCCAGCAGTGATACTTACACGCGGCCATACAATGAGCAGTTCTTC
CASSDTYTRPYNEQFF
>TRBJ2-7|TRBV7-2|few|TRBD2
TGTGCCAGCAGCTTAGCGCGGACTAGCGGGAGGGTAGGTCACGAGCAGTACTTC
CASSLARTSGRVGHEQYF
>TRBJ2-1|TRBV27|.|TRBD2
TGTGCCAGCAGTTTAGCGGGAGGGCGTCACTCCTACAATGAGCAGTTCTTC
CASSLAGGRHSYNEQFF
>TRBJ2-5|TRBV11-2|.|.
TGTGCCAGCAACGTGGGGGGCCGCGGGCTGGGAGGGACCCAGTACTTC
CASNVGGRGLGGTQYF
>TRBJ1-5|TRBV28|few|TRBD1
TGTGCCAGCAGACTCCGGACAGGGCGAAGCAATCAGCCCCAGCATTTT
CASRLRTGRSNQPQHF
>TRBJ2-4|TRBV28|few|TRBD1
TGTGCCAGCAATCCGGGACAGCCAAACATTCAGTACTTC
CASNPGQPNIQYF
>TRBJ2-3|TRBV5-4|few|TRBD1
TGTGCCAGCAGCTTGGTCTTGGGGACAGGGGCGACCTGGATCACAGATACGCAGTATTTT
CASSLVLGTGATWITDTQYF
>TRBJ1-2|TRBV7-9|.|.
TGTGCCAGCAGCCTAATCGGGGCAGCAGAGAACTATGGCTACACCTTC
CASSLIGAAENYGYTF
>TRBJ2-5|TRBV7-9|.|TRBD1
TGTGCCAGCAGCTTAGGAGGAGGGACAGGCGATGAGGAGACCCAGTACTTC
CASSLGGGTGDEETQYF
>TRBJ2-5|TRBV7-2|.|.
TGTGCCAGCAGCCCTTGGGATCGGGAGACCCAGTACTTC
CASSPWDRETQYF
>TRBJ1-5|TRBV20-1|.|.
TGCAGTGCCCGGGAGGCCCTTTATAGCAATCAGCCCCAGCATTTT
CSAREALYSNQPQHF
>TRBJ2-4|TRBV7-8|.|.
TGTGCCAGCAGCTTAGATGGTAGTTTGGGACACATTCAGTACTTC
CASSLDGSLGHIQYF